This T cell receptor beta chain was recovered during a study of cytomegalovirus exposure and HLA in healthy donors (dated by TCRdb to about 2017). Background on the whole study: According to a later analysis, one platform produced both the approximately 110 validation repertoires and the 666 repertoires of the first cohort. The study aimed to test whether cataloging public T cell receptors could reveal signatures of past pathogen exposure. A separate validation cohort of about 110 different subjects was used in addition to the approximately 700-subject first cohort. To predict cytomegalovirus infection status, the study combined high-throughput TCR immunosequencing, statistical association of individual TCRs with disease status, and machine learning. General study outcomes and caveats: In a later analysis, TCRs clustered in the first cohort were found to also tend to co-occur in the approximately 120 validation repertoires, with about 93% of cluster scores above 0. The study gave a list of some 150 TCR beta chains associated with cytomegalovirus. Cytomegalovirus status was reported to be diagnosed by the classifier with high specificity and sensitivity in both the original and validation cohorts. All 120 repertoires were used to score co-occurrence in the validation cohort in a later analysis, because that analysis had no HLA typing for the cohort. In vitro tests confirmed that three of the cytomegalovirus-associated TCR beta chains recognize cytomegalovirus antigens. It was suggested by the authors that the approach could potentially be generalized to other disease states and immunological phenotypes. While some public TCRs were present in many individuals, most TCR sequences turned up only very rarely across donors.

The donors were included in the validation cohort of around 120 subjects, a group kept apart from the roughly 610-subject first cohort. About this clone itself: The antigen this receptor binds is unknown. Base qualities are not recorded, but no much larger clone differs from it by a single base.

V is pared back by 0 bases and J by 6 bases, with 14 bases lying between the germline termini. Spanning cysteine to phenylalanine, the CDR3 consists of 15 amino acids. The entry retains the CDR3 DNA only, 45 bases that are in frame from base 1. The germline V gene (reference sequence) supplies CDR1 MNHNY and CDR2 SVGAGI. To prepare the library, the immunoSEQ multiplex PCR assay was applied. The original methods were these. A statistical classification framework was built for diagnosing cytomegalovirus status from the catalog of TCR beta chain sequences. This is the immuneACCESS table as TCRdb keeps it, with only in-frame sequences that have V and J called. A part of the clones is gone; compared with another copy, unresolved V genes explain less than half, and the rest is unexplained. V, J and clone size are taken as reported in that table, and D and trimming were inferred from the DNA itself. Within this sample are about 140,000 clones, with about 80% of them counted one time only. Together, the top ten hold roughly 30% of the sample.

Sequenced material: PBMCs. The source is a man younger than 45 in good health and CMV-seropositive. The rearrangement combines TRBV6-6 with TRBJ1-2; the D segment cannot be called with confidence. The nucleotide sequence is TGTGCCAGCAGTTACTCGTTACAGCAGAAAGATGGCTACACCTTC. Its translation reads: CASSYSLQQKDGYTF.